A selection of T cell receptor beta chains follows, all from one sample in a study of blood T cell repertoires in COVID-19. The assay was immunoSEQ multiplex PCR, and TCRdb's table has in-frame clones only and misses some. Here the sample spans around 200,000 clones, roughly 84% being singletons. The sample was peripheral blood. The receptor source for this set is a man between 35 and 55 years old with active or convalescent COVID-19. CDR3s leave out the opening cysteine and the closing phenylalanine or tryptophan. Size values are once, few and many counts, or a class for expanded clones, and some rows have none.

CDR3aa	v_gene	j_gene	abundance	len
ASSPNGGQVTEAF	TRBV19	TRBJ1-1	-	13
ASNAGPKSEAF	TRBV9	TRBJ1-1	-	11
ASRAGQSPYYGYT	TRBV2	TRBJ1-2	-	13
ATSRGDSGRALSEQF	TRBV15	TRBJ2-1	-	15
ASSLAGVKNIQY	TRBV5-4	TRBJ2-4	-	12
ASSQDRGRETQY	TRBV4-2	TRBJ2-5	few	12
ASSLGTEGETQY	TRBV5-4	TRBJ2-5	-	12
ASSIFGSTSYEQY	TRBV19	TRBJ2-7	-	13
ASSWDGQGDQY	TRBV5-1	TRBJ2-5	-	11
ASSPSQGRSGNTIY	TRBV18	TRBJ1-3	-	14
ASSDGASGSTGELF	TRBV6-4	TRBJ2-2	once	14
ASSLQGAGSNQPQH	TRBV7-3	TRBJ1-5	-	14
ASSVRRVNTEAF	TRBV9	TRBJ1-1	-	12
ATSDQGVADTQY	TRBV24-1	TRBJ2-3	-	12
SVTRRLGDTEAF	TRBV29-1	TRBJ1-1	-	12
ASRWGRGDRGEQY	TRBV6-5	TRBJ2-7	-	13
ASSLAQREFFNEQF	TRBV5-1	TRBJ2-1	-	14
ASSPTLENEKLF	TRBV5-4	TRBJ1-4	few	12
ASSPTGGSSGANVLT	TRBV7-3	TRBJ2-6	-	15
AISDGTENIQY	TRBV10-3	TRBJ2-4	-	11
ASSTYRQGEAF	TRBV6-5	TRBJ1-1	-	11
ASRGQGNSNQPQH	TRBV19	TRBJ1-5	few	13
ASSQDGLSSYNEQF	TRBV3-1/TRBV3-2	TRBJ2-1	-	14
ASSLSWTPSSYNEQF	TRBV9	TRBJ2-1	-	15
ASSDSNDRDVNGYT	TRBV6-4	TRBJ1-2	-	14
ASSLGGNYGYT	TRBV27	TRBJ1-2	-	11
ASSSPTRQGNEQY	TRBV13	TRBJ2-7	-	13
ASRGEGVRNQPQH	TRBV2	TRBJ1-5	-	13
ASSQMDSHQPQH	TRBV4-1	TRBJ1-5	-	12
ASSQDQMNTGELF	TRBV4-2	TRBJ2-2	-	13
ASSLSEMNTEAF	TRBV7-2	TRBJ1-1	few	12
ASSTRLADTQY	TRBV3-1/TRBV3-2	TRBJ2-3	-	11
ASSSYKLGQTRNYGYT	TRBV28	TRBJ1-2	-	16
ASSPWGGSTDTQY	TRBV3-1/TRBV3-2	TRBJ2-3	-	13
ASSFSELNTEAF	TRBV7-9	TRBJ1-1	-	12
ASSLGTGYNEQF	TRBV5-1	TRBJ2-1	-	12
ASSLGQGANQPQH	TRBV27	TRBJ1-5	-	13
ATSSGSYEQY	TRBV12-5	TRBJ2-7	once	10
ASRGNSEGTEAF	TRBV5-1	TRBJ1-1	-	12
ASSIDEMNTGELF	TRBV19	TRBJ2-2	-	13
ASSLQGGGTEAF	TRBV7-8	TRBJ1-1	-	12
ASRPGSTSSGYGYT	TRBV27	TRBJ1-2	once	14
ASSEGAGNEQF	TRBV2	TRBJ2-1	few	11
ASSLTGSTYEQY	TRBV27	TRBJ2-7	few	12
AWSRSTGDQPQH	TRBV30	TRBJ1-5	-	12
ASSIDREFLSGANVLT	TRBV19	TRBJ2-6	-	16
ASSLGVGVGNTIY	TRBV5-1	TRBJ1-3	-	13